The next 12 T cell receptor beta chains were all read from a single sample in a study of CD8+ T cells in alopecia areata (dated by TCRdb to 2017 to 2018). Library prep was done by the immunoSEQ multiplex PCR assay. To provide template for TCR sequencing, every sample had RNA extracted and reverse transcribed into cDNA. The table was pulled from immuneACCESS by TCRdb, which kept in-frame rearrangements only. Such tables lose some clones; where checked, under half of the loss comes from unresolved V genes, and the rest has no known cause. A total of 150,000 or so clones appear in this sample, approximately 90% of them only once. The top ten constitute less than 15% of the sample. The sample's time point label is to be understood as: approximately 4 weeks on oral tofacitinib. The treatment or condition label, as the study defines it: oral pan-JAK inhibitor, 5-10 mg twice daily. The sequencing used CD8+ T cells sorted from blood, collected at week 4, from a patient treated with tofacitinib. The receptors were gathered from a human donor with alopecia areata.

The chain carries TRBV7-9 and TRBJ2-7, with D uncertain. The V gene lost 3 bases and the J gene lost 2 bases, with 11 bases spanning the gap. The germline CDR1 and CDR2 sequences are SEHNR and FQNEAQ (reference sequence). The CDR3 contains 14 residues. For the CDR3, the DNA is TGTGCCAGCAGCTTGGTCGAGAGACCCTACGAGCAGTACTTC. Translation: CASSLVERPYEQYF.

The J gene is TRBJ2-3, the V gene TRBV30; 8 bases agree with TRBD1. Per the germline V gene, CDR1 is GTSNPN and CDR2 is SVGIG (reference sequence). The J segment lost 6 bases and the V segment lost 5 bases, leaving 13 bases of the junction unmatched. The CDR3 is made up of 15 amino acids. The CDR3 DNA sequence: TGTGCCTGGGGGGACCAGACAGGGGAGGAGGATACGCAGTATTTT. Translating it yields CAWGDQTGEEDTQYF.

V and J are TRBV2 and TRBJ2-7, with a possible D match to TRBD2 (5 bases). CDR1 and CDR2 (germline): SNHLY, FYNNEI. V was cut by 10 bases and J by 7 bases, with 20 bases left in between. The CDR3 is 13 residues long. CDR3 sequence: CAIMDLNEREQYF. The CDR3, as DNA: TGTGCCATTATGGACCTAAACGAGCGGGAGCAGTACTTC.

This chain joins TRBV7-6 and TRBJ2-5; D assignment may be TRBD1 or TRBD2 (5 bases each). Germline CDR1 and CDR2: SGHVS and FNYEAQ. The CDR3 is 16 residues long. V lost 3 bases and J 2 bases, leaving 16 bases between the germline ends. CDR3 amino acids: CASSFLLRGQQETQYF. CDR3 nucleotides: TGTGCCAGCAGCTTCCTCTTGAGGGGCCAGCAAGAGACCCAGTACTTC.

The gene calls are TRBV27 and TRBJ2-7; D may be TRBD2 (6 bases). The ends were cut back, 1 base at V and 2 bases at J, with 12 bases in the middle. CDR3 length: 15 residues. The germline CDR1 and CDR2 sequences are MNHEY and SMNVEV (reference sequence). As DNA, the CDR3 is TGTGCCAGCAGTTTATTTCGCGGGGTGGCCTACGAGCAGTACTTC. This sequence encodes CASSLFRGVAYEQYF.

V and J are TRBV7-8 and TRBJ2-7; a possible D gene is TRBD2 (5 bases). The ends were cut back, 4 bases at V and 3 bases at J, with 10 bases in the middle. The CDR3 covers 13 residues. The germline CDR1 and CDR2 sequences are SGHVS and FQNEAQ. As DNA, the CDR3 is TGTGCCAGCAGCTCAGGACTGGGCTACGAGCAGTACTTC. Encoded protein: CASSSGLGYEQYF.

Concerning this clone: At one boundary the junction diverges from the germline segment, which might be a read error. V is TRBV29-1 and J is TRBJ2-7; 12 positions agree with TRBD1. Germline V lookup: CDR1 SQVTM, CDR2 ANQGSEA. The CDR3 runs 14 residues. The CDR3, as DNA: TGCAGCGTTGAGGGACAGGGGGCAAATTACGGGCAGTACTTC. Its protein is CSVEGQGANYGQYF.

This clone has just a few counts. The chain joins TRBV6-4 to TRBJ2-1; D gene unclear. This CDR3 region has 14 residues. V was shortened by 3 bases and J by 5 bases, with 11 bases between the two germline ends. Germline V CDR1 and CDR2: MRHNA, SNTAGT. Here the CDR3 reads CASSEVVTDNEQFF. The CDR3 DNA sequence: TGTGCCAGCAGTGAAGTGGTCACTGACAATGAGCAGTTCTTC.

This rearrangement joins TRBV7-6 to TRBJ2-3; D is uncertain. The CDR3 sequence is 16 residues long. Germline assignment: CDR1 SGHVS and CDR2 FNYEAQ. Trimming cost V 4 bases and J 0 bases, with 14 bases left between them. CDR3: CASSSRLTQSTDTQYF. In DNA form, the CDR3 reads TGTGCCAGCAGCTCCCGATTGACCCAAAGCACAGATACGCAGTATTTT.

CDR3 residues: CSVASGTYNEQFF. Here the CDR3 DNA reads TGCAGCGTTGCTAGCGGGACCTACAATGAGCAGTTCTTC. The V gene is TRBV29-1, the J gene TRBJ2-1; 9 bases are shared with TRBD2. Germline V gives CDR1 SQVTM, CDR2 ANQGSEA. The V and J ends lost 4 bases and 2 bases, in that order; junction bases with no gene match: 0. CDR3 length: 13 amino acids.

This clone was seen more than once but under ten times. The chain couples TRBV27 to TRBJ1-1; 7 positions match TRBD1. Losses at the gene ends were 0 bases for V and 3 bases for J; bases not matched to a gene: 7. The CDR3 consists of 16 residues. Germline lookup yields CDR1 MNHEY and CDR2 SMNVEV (reference sequence). CDR3 coding DNA: TGTGCCAGCAGTTTATCGTTGGACAGGCCCTACACTGAAGCTTTCTTT. Translating gives CASSLSLDRPYTEAFF.

This clone was found a few times. This chain connects TRBV4-1 to TRBJ1-1; D is unresolved. The length of the CDR3 is 13 residues. Deletions cut 1 base from V and 6 bases from J, with 9 bases between. Looked up from germline, CDR1 is MGHRA and CDR2 is YSYEKL. CDR3 loop: CASSQGGRAEAFF. CDR3 coding DNA: TGCGCCAGCAGCCAAGGGGGAAGGGCTGAAGCTTTCTTT.